The T cell receptor (beta chain) under discussion was sequenced for a study of blood T cell repertoires in COVID-19. The length of the CDR3 is 18 residues. Germline loops: CDR1 MNHEY, CDR2 SVGEGT. V dropped 6 bases and J dropped 2; count of bases not matched to a gene: 16. Data came from immunoSEQ multiplex PCR; TCRdb stores just in-frame clones and leaves some out. The sample yields over 100,000 clones, 84% seen once. The source of this sequence is a woman between 25 and 40 years old who had recovered from COVID-19. Sequenced sample: PBMCs or T cells enriched from blood (not recorded which). V and J are TRBV6-2 or TRBV6-3 and TRBJ1-5; TRBD1 matches at 7 bases. The CDR3 sequence: CASSHGGGAWLGNQPQHF. The CDR3 coding sequence is TGTGCCAGCAGCCACGGAGGGGGCGCCTGGCTTGGCAATCAGCCCCAGCATTTT.